The entry that follows covers one T cell receptor beta chain sequence. Its antigen is unidentified. This entry is derived from a study of T cell clonotyping in hematopoietic cell transplantation. Findings of the study overall: Pathologically expanded recipient clonotypes increased progressively from day 30 to day 180 as diversity fell.

Sequencing used immunoSEQ multiplex PCR; TCRdb keeps in-frame clones, though not all of them. In the table there are more than 10,000 clones, around 90% of which are singletons. The origin of this receptor is a female patient in her fifties or sixties who had an allogeneic stem cell transplant from an unrelated donor, so the T cells may come from the graft donor. Some clones in this sample may be carry-over from other donors' samples. The sequenced sample was PBMCs, obtained 100 days after allogeneic stem cell transplant.

CDR3 nucleotides: TGTGCCAGCAGCCTTGCGAGAATAGCGGGGGGCTACAATGAGCAGTTCTTC. It is translated as CASSLARIAGGYNEQFF. V usage is TRBV28 and J usage is TRBJ2-1, with 10 nucleotides matching TRBD2. The CDR3 sequence is 17 residues long. Germline V gives CDR1 MDHEN, CDR2 SYDVKM. Trimming took 6 bases from V and 3 from J; bases not matched to a gene: 11. Together with reference TRBV28 and TRBJ2-1, the CDR3 gives the full variable domain: DVKVTQSSRYLVKRTGEKVFLECVQDMDHENMFWYRQDPGLGLRLIYFSYDVKMKEKGDIPEGYSVSREKKERFSLILESASTNQTSMYLCASSLARIAGGYNEQFFGPGTRLTVL.